This record covers a single T cell receptor (beta chain). Sequencing relied on immunoSEQ assay v3.0, run at survey level. Generated by immunoSEQ multiplex PCR, the TCRdb table keeps only in-frame clones and is missing some. The top ten hold around 13% of the sample, which has approximately 29,000 clones, 70% to 90% seen once. Germline V gene lookup returns CDR1 MDHEN and CDR2 SYDVKM. Trimming stripped 5 bases from V and 2 bases from J, with 7 bases between. The CDR3 consists of 14 residues. The sample is drawn from a study of long-term antiretroviral therapy in people with HIV. This chain joins TRBV28 and TRBJ2-6; D uncertain. Specimen: unsorted PBMCs, collected 1.1 years after starting antiretroviral therapy. The TCR comes from a man aged 18 to 29 with HIV. The CDR3 reads CASSRTTGANVLTF. CDR3 in DNA: TGTGCCAGCAGTCGGACCACTGGGGCCAACGTCCTGACTTTC.